Listed below are T cell receptor beta chains from one sample, sequenced in a study of T cell changes during pregnancy in multiple sclerosis. The protocol was immunoSEQ multiplex PCR, while the TCRdb copy is restricted to in-frame clones and leaves out a portion. Among around 80,000 clones listed, about 90% were seen once. Sequencing was performed on peripheral blood, taken before pregnancy. The receptors were sampled from a female donor with multiple sclerosis, enrolled in a pregnancy study. Each CDR3 is given with its conserved first and last residue. Fields, in order: CDR3 length, V gene, D gene, J gene, clone size, CDR3 DNA, CDR3 protein. The D gene is left open where the match is weak. Clone size is not always given. Where it is, it says once, few, many or a class for expanded clones.

CDR3 length: 15
V gene: TRBV7-9
D gene: TRBD2
J gene: TRBJ2-5
clone size: NA
CDR3 DNA: TGTGCCAGCAGCCCGACTAGCGGCATTGCGGAGACCCAGTACTTC
CDR3 protein: CASSPTSGIAETQYF

CDR3 length: 12
V gene: TRBV29-1
D gene: NA
J gene: TRBJ1-1
clone size: NA
CDR3 DNA: TGCAGCTTAAAATTTGGGAGGGGTGAAGCTTTCTTT
CDR3 protein: CSLKFGRGEAFF

CDR3 length: 16
V gene: TRBV28
D gene: TRBD2
J gene: TRBJ2-3
clone size: NA
CDR3 DNA: TGTGCCAGCAGTTTGATTGGACTAGCGGGAACAGATACGCAGTATTTT
CDR3 protein: CASSLIGLAGTDTQYF

CDR3 length: 17
V gene: TRBV15
D gene: NA
J gene: TRBJ2-7
clone size: NA
CDR3 DNA: TGTGCCACCAGCAGTCCAGGCAGAACAGGGTTGGGCTACGAGCAGTACTTC
CDR3 protein: CATSSPGRTGLGYEQYF

CDR3 length: 18
V gene: TRBV9
D gene: TRBD2
J gene: TRBJ2-1
clone size: NA
CDR3 DNA: TGTGCCAGCAGCGTGGGCTCAGCTAGCGGGAGTACCTACAATGAGCAGTTCTTC
CDR3 protein: CASSVGSASGSTYNEQFF

CDR3 length: 15
V gene: TRBV9
D gene: TRBD2
J gene: TRBJ2-7
clone size: NA
CDR3 DNA: TGTGCCAGCAGCTTTGGGACTAGCGCCTCCTACGAGCAGTACTTC
CDR3 protein: CASSFGTSASYEQYF

CDR3 length: 13
V gene: TRBV13
D gene: NA
J gene: TRBJ2-1
clone size: NA
CDR3 DNA: TGTGCCAGCAGCTTTTACGCGAACAATGAGCAGTTCTTC
CDR3 protein: CASSFYANNEQFF

CDR3 length: 19
V gene: TRBV7-8
D gene: TRBD2
J gene: TRBJ2-3
clone size: NA
CDR3 DNA: TGTGCCAGCAGCTTTCCCCGCCCAGGGTCCGGGAGGAGAACAGATACGCAGTATTTT
CDR3 protein: CASSFPRPGSGRRTDTQYF

CDR3 length: 13
V gene: TRBV27
D gene: NA
J gene: TRBJ2-7
clone size: NA
CDR3 DNA: TGTGCCAGCAGTTTAACATCCAGCTACGAGCAGTACTTC
CDR3 protein: CASSLTSSYEQYF

CDR3 length: 12
V gene: TRBV30
D gene: NA
J gene: TRBJ1-1
clone size: NA
CDR3 DNA: TGTGCCTGGACCCCTGGTGGGCCTGAAGCTTTCTTT
CDR3 protein: CAWTPGGPEAFF

CDR3 length: 19
V gene: TRBV21-1
D gene: NA
J gene: TRBJ1-5
clone size: NA
CDR3 DNA: TGTGCCAGCAGCGCGCCGGGACAGGGGGTCTTATCAGTCGTGCAGCCCCAGCATTTT
CDR3 protein: CASSAPGQGVLSVVQPQHF

CDR3 length: 15
V gene: TRBV28
D gene: NA
J gene: TRBJ2-7
clone size: once
CDR3 DNA: TGTGCCAGCAGTTGGGGGAGGGACAGGCGCTCAGAGCAGTACTTC
CDR3 protein: CASSWGRDRRSEQYF

CDR3 length: 13
V gene: TRBV6-6
D gene: NA
J gene: TRBJ2-7
clone size: NA
CDR3 DNA: TGTGCCAGCAGCAGACAAGTATACTACGAGCAGTACTTC
CDR3 protein: CASSRQVYYEQYF

CDR3 length: 15
V gene: TRBV6-1
D gene: NA
J gene: TRBJ1-1
clone size: NA
CDR3 DNA: TGTGCCAGCAGTGATGGTTCGGTCACGGGGACTGAAGCTTTCTTT
CDR3 protein: CASSDGSVTGTEAFF

CDR3 length: 17
V gene: TRBV28
D gene: NA
J gene: TRBJ2-6
clone size: NA
CDR3 DNA: TGTGCCAGCAGTTTAACCAGGGTGGTCCCTGGGGCCAACGTCCTGACTTTC
CDR3 protein: CASSLTRVVPGANVLTF

CDR3 length: 14
V gene: TRBV18
D gene: TRBD2
J gene: TRBJ2-5
clone size: NA
CDR3 DNA: TGTGCCAGCGGACCGCTAGCGGAGCAAGAGACCCAGTACTTC
CDR3 protein: CASGPLAEQETQYF

CDR3 length: 14
V gene: TRBV7-9
D gene: TRBD1
J gene: TRBJ2-5
clone size: NA
CDR3 DNA: TGTGCCAGCAGCCCGGGACAGTACCAAGAGACCCAGTACTTC
CDR3 protein: CASSPGQYQETQYF

CDR3 length: 14
V gene: TRBV7-9
D gene: NA
J gene: TRBJ2-5
clone size: once
CDR3 DNA: TGTGCCAGCAGCCCCCGGACTGTCATAGAGACCCAGTACTTC
CDR3 protein: CASSPRTVIETQYF

CDR3 length: 15
V gene: TRBV14
D gene: NA
J gene: TRBJ2-1
clone size: NA
CDR3 DNA: TGTGCCAGCAGCCAAGGAGTGGGGGGCTACAATGAGCAGTTCTTC
CDR3 protein: CASSQGVGGYNEQFF

CDR3 length: 19
V gene: TRBV6-4
D gene: TRBD1
J gene: TRBJ2-7
clone size: NA
CDR3 DNA: TGTGCCAGCACTGACTGGACAGGGGGCTGTCGGGAGGGTCCCTACGAGCAGTACTTC
CDR3 protein: CASTDWTGGCREGPYEQYF

CDR3 length: 15
V gene: TRBV28
D gene: TRBD1
J gene: TRBJ2-1
clone size: once
CDR3 DNA: TGTGCCAGCAGTCAATCGGGACAGGGCTACAATGAGCAGTTCTTC
CDR3 protein: CASSQSGQGYNEQFF

CDR3 length: 14
V gene: TRBV27
D gene: NA
J gene: TRBJ2-7
clone size: NA
CDR3 DNA: TGTGCCAGCAGTTCCTATGGAGGTTCCTACGAGCAGTACTTC
CDR3 protein: CASSSYGGSYEQYF

CDR3 length: 19
V gene: TRBV27
D gene: TRBD1
J gene: TRBJ1-4
clone size: NA
CDR3 DNA: TGTGCCAGCAGTCGGTCCCCGGGACAGCTTTCTGCAACTAATGAAAAACTGTTTTTT
CDR3 protein: CASSRSPGQLSATNEKLFF

CDR3 length: 15
V gene: TRBV28
D gene: TRBD2
J gene: TRBJ2-1
clone size: NA
CDR3 DNA: TGTGCCAGCAGACCCGGGACTAGCCGAGGGGATGAGCAGTTCTTC
CDR3 protein: CASRPGTSRGDEQFF

CDR3 length: 17
V gene: TRBV19
D gene: TRBD1
J gene: TRBJ2-2
clone size: NA
CDR3 DNA: TGTGCCAGTAGTATGATCAAGAGGACAGGGAACACCGGGGAGCTGTTTTTT
CDR3 protein: CASSMIKRTGNTGELFF

CDR3 length: 15
V gene: TRBV5-1
D gene: NA
J gene: TRBJ2-7
clone size: NA
CDR3 DNA: TGCGCCAGCAGCTCATTTGGGGGCAGGGAGAGCGAGCAGTACTTC
CDR3 protein: CASSSFGGRESEQYF

CDR3 length: 13
V gene: TRBV28
D gene: TRBD1
J gene: TRBJ1-2
clone size: NA
CDR3 DNA: TGTGCCAGCAGTCTCGACAGGGGTGGCGGCTACACCTTC
CDR3 protein: CASSLDRGGGYTF

CDR3 length: 16
V gene: TRBV9
D gene: TRBD1
J gene: TRBJ2-1
clone size: NA
CDR3 DNA: TGTGCCAGCAGCGTAAGGGGACAGGGTACCTACAATGAGCAGTTCTTC
CDR3 protein: CASSVRGQGTYNEQFF

CDR3 length: 15
V gene: TRBV4-1
D gene: TRBD1
J gene: TRBJ2-7
clone size: NA
CDR3 DNA: TGCGCCAGCAGCCATGCCGGGACAGGGGGCTACGAGCAGTACTTC
CDR3 protein: CASSHAGTGGYEQYF

CDR3 length: 18
V gene: TRBV7-2
D gene: TRBD2
J gene: TRBJ2-7
clone size: NA
CDR3 DNA: TGTGCCAGCAGCTTCTTAACCGCCACTAGCGTACACGCCTACGAGCAGTACTTC
CDR3 protein: CASSFLTATSVHAYEQYF

CDR3 length: 17
V gene: TRBV5-4
D gene: TRBD2
J gene: TRBJ2-1
clone size: once
CDR3 DNA: TGTGCCAGCAGCTTGCCCGCCTGGGGGAGGGCGGGGAATGAGCAGTTCTTC
CDR3 protein: CASSLPAWGRAGNEQFF

CDR3 length: 14
V gene: TRBV29-1
D gene: NA
J gene: TRBJ1-3
clone size: NA
CDR3 DNA: TGCAGCGTTGGGGCACAGGATGCTGGTGGCACCATATATTTT
CDR3 protein: CSVGAQDAGGTIYF

CDR3 length: 16
V gene: TRBV19
D gene: NA
J gene: TRBJ1-3
clone size: NA
CDR3 DNA: TGTGCCAGTAGTATGCAGGGTCCCAGCTCTGGAAACACCATATATTTT
CDR3 protein: CASSMQGPSSGNTIYF

CDR3 length: 13
V gene: TRBV29-1
D gene: TRBD2
J gene: TRBJ2-7
clone size: NA
CDR3 DNA: TGCAGCGCTTGGACTAGCGGGATCGGAGAGCAGTACTTC
CDR3 protein: CSAWTSGIGEQYF

CDR3 length: 18
V gene: TRBV7-2
D gene: TRBD2
J gene: TRBJ2-5
clone size: NA
CDR3 DNA: TGTGCCAGCAGTTCAGGTCTTCTAGCGGGAGGGCACCAAGAGACCCAGTACTTC
CDR3 protein: CASSSGLLAGGHQETQYF

CDR3 length: 14
V gene: TRBV6-5
D gene: NA
J gene: TRBJ1-3
clone size: once
CDR3 DNA: TGTGCCAGCAGTTACAGGGGGTCTGGAAACACCATATATTTT
CDR3 protein: CASSYRGSGNTIYF

CDR3 length: 15
V gene: TRBV6-1
D gene: NA
J gene: TRBJ2-1
clone size: NA
CDR3 DNA: TGTGCCAGCAGTGAAGATCGAGATAGCTACAATGAGCAGTTCTTC
CDR3 protein: CASSEDRDSYNEQFF

CDR3 length: 12
V gene: TRBV7-2
D gene: TRBD1
J gene: TRBJ2-3
clone size: once
CDR3 DNA: TGTGCCAGCAGCCCAGGGGGAGATACGCAGTATTTT
CDR3 protein: CASSPGGDTQYF

CDR3 length: 15
V gene: TRBV5-1
D gene: NA
J gene: TRBJ2-5
clone size: NA
CDR3 DNA: TGCGCCAGCACCCTGACCGGGGAGCTAAAAGAGACCCAGTACTTC
CDR3 protein: CASTLTGELKETQYF

CDR3 length: 15
V gene: TRBV5-1
D gene: NA
J gene: TRBJ2-3
clone size: NA
CDR3 DNA: TGCGCCAGCTTCGAACTTGGTCGAAGCACAGATACGCAGTATTTT
CDR3 protein: CASFELGRSTDTQYF

CDR3 length: 15
V gene: TRBV7-6
D gene: TRBD2
J gene: TRBJ2-3
clone size: NA
CDR3 DNA: TGTGCCAGCAGCCTGGGACTAGCGGGTACAGATACGCAGTATTTT
CDR3 protein: CASSLGLAGTDTQYF

CDR3 length: 14
V gene: TRBV19
D gene: NA
J gene: TRBJ1-3
clone size: NA
CDR3 DNA: TGTGCCAGTAGTCCTGACACATCTGGAAACACCATATATTTT
CDR3 protein: CASSPDTSGNTIYF

CDR3 length: 14
V gene: TRBV5-1
D gene: TRBD1
J gene: TRBJ2-7
clone size: NA
CDR3 DNA: TGCGCCAGCAGCTTTACTACAGGGGTTCGCGAGCAGTACTTC
CDR3 protein: CASSFTTGVREQYF

CDR3 length: 14
V gene: TRBV9
D gene: TRBD1
J gene: TRBJ1-2
clone size: NA
CDR3 DNA: TGTGCCAGCAGCCTAGGACAGGGGACCTATGGCTACACCTTC
CDR3 protein: CASSLGQGTYGYTF

CDR3 length: 15
V gene: TRBV27
D gene: TRBD2
J gene: TRBJ2-1
clone size: NA
CDR3 DNA: TGTGCCAGCAGCCCGCTAGCGGGAGTTTACAATGAGCAGTTCTTC
CDR3 protein: CASSPLAGVYNEQFF

CDR3 length: 15
V gene: TRBV27
D gene: TRBD1
J gene: TRBJ2-7
clone size: NA
CDR3 DNA: TGTGCCAGCAGTCTCACCTACAGGGGGCGCGACGAGCAGTACTTC
CDR3 protein: CASSLTYRGRDEQYF

CDR3 length: 17
V gene: TRBV18
D gene: TRBD2
J gene: TRBJ2-1
clone size: NA
CDR3 DNA: TGTGCCAGCTCACCGTCATTACTAGCGCCAGAACGGATTGAGCAGTTCTTC
CDR3 protein: CASSPSLLAPERIEQFF

CDR3 length: 15
V gene: TRBV19
D gene: TRBD2
J gene: TRBJ2-1
clone size: NA
CDR3 DNA: TGTGCCAGTAGTACGGGACTAGCGGGATTTAATGAGCAGTTCTTC
CDR3 protein: CASSTGLAGFNEQFF